This TCR beta chain was sequenced for a study of cytomegalovirus exposure and HLA in healthy donors (TCRdb year 2017). Looking at the study overall: In an earlier analysis of 587 of the donors, around 290 Gb of sequence data and approximately 120 million unique TCR beta sequences from about 190 million T cells were reported. Roughly 300 gigabases of sequencing data and approximately 93 million unique TCR sequences were included in an early release covering 500 to 750 HLA-typed donors. Of the 300 to 500 genotyped donors, approximately 80% were placed in the genetic ancestry cluster associated with self-reported Caucasian donors. The aim of the study was to test whether cataloging public T cell receptors could identify signatures of past pathogen exposure. The study used immunosequencing to profile the T cell repertoires of several hundred subjects and linked those repertoires to cytomegalovirus serostatus. Besides the first cohort of about 730 subjects, a separate validation cohort made up of over 100 different subjects was used. To predict cytomegalovirus infection status, the study combined high-throughput TCR immunosequencing, statistical association of individual TCRs with disease status, and machine learning. To study patterns of TCR occurrence, a later analysis re-analyzed previously published TCR beta repertoires from just over 650 donors and added high-resolution HLA genotyping. The later analysis used no new phenotypic data to find candidate immune exposures, relying instead on TCR beta sequences and their occurrence across donors. To decide whether each TCR beta V gene segment behaved as functional or pseudogenic, an earlier analysis of approximately 600 of the donors relied on high-throughput TCR beta sequencing. Donor age, sex, ethnicity and CMV serostatus were collected together with the repertoire data. In a later genetic analysis, genome-wide SNP genotypes for 398 of the 666 donors were used, and that subset was treated as a discovery cohort. Every repertoire in the discovery cohort had been generated on one and the same sequencing platform. Class I and class II HLA loci were covered by the typing at four-digit resolution. The number of donors typed differed by locus, with about 629-630 for A, B, C, DRB1 and DQB1, around 500 for DQA1, nearly 610 for DPA1, and around 460 for DPB1. A handful of DR-DQ haplotypes were treated as single units for association and clustering because of strong linkage in the cohort. Among around 400 genotyped donors of the cohort, an average of about 220,000 unique TCR beta nucleotide sequences was sequenced per donor, of which roughly 17% were non-productive. Study-wide findings and limitations: Specific HLA alleles were associated with 15,000 to 20,000 TCR beta sequences at a false discovery rate of 0.05 in a later analysis. In the study, some 160 TCR beta chains were listed as associated with cytomegalovirus. In vitro tests confirmed that a few of the cytomegalovirus-associated TCR beta chains recognize cytomegalovirus antigens. A later genetic analysis reported fewer N-insertions in productive TCRs among donors in an Asian-associated ancestry cluster than the approximately 670-donor mean. A cluster of highly shared sequence variants was judged likely to represent a technical artifact of the sequencing pipeline. In a later genetic analysis, a missense DCLRE1C variant was associated with V-gene and J-gene trimming of TCR beta chains, and the association was replicated in an independent cohort. The cohort was sequenced for TCR beta chains only, and without alpha or paired-chain data the features that could be detected were limited. Across donors, most TCR sequences were observed very rarely, whereas some public TCRs were present in many individuals. According to a later analysis, parvovirus B19, influenza, CMV and Epstein-Barr virus appeared linked to several top co-occurrence clusters. A further reported finding was that TCR beta sequences accurately predicted the HLA-A and HLA-B alleles for most subjects in the first cohort. Assigning TCR associations to individual alleles was difficult when HLA alleles, especially DR and DQ, strongly co-occurred. Sequencing depth was assumed to be roughly uniform across donors in the presence/absence analyses, though that assumption may not hold. Seventeen rarely observed V segments, including chromosome 9 orphons, were excluded from the earlier analysis of several hundred of the donors because counts were too low. Correlated functional status among segregating V segments might be attributable to linkage disequilibrium, but an unknown experimental factor could not be ruled out. For the cohort, immune exposure information was limited to CMV serostatus. Some IMGT-functional V segments, including TRBV6-2 and TRBV6-3, could not be told apart with the 87-base-pair reads, so those segments were excluded. A later analysis found that most CMV-associated TCR beta chains appeared HLA-restricted, with HLA associations seemingly driven largely by CMV exposure. Cytomegalovirus status was reported to be diagnosed by the classifier with high specificity and sensitivity in both the original and validation cohorts. An earlier analysis of around 500 of the donors showed that most TCR beta V segments appeared in productive rearrangements either about 87% or about 30% of the time, which broadly matched IMGT annotations. In a later analysis, HLA-associated TCR beta chains showed more clonal expansion and lower generation probabilities than non-associated chains that were equally common. Because HLA typing was unavailable for some donors at each locus, only the typed subset was used in association tests. In a later analysis, TCR association rates were found to vary across HLA loci, with the most associated TCRs seen for DRB1 alleles and the fewest for HLA-C alleles. According to the authors, the approach could potentially be generalized to other disease states and immunological phenotypes.

As for this clone: It has no known antigen specificity. No base quality information exists; no much larger clone differs at one position.

From the germline V gene (reference sequence), CDR1 is MNHEY and CDR2 is SMNVEV. The V end loses 6 bases and the J end loses 6 bases, and a stretch of 18 bases separates them. Reading from cysteine to phenylalanine, the CDR3 counts 14 amino acids. Only CDR3 DNA remains: 42 bases, in frame from the first base. The method behind the library was the immunoSEQ multiplex PCR assay. For the multiplex PCR, a mixture combining 60 forward primers for TCR Vbeta segments and 13 reverse primers for TCR Jbeta segments was used. A multiplex PCR assay on genomic DNA amplified the CDR3 region of rearranged TCR beta genes. Amplified TCR beta libraries were sequenced as 87-base-pair reads on the Illumina HiSeq System. On the authors' methods: Across the 670 or so repertoires, a later analysis counted approximately 75 million unique TCR beta chains, 9 million to 14 million of which were shared by at least two donors. To remove PCR and sequencing errors, raw reads were error-corrected and collapsed into unique sequences using a nearest-neighbor algorithm that merged closely related sequences. To assign V, D and J gene segments, CDR3 sequences were aligned to IMGT reference sequences. For a sequence to be retained, a match of at least six nucleotides was required to both a V gene segment and a J gene segment. A rearrangement counted as productive if the CDR3 had no stop codons and remained in frame with V and J, and every other rearrangement counted as non-productive. Following IMGT convention, CDR3 was defined as the stretch from the second conserved V-encoded cysteine to the conserved J-encoded phenylalanine. The earlier analysis of roughly 590 of the donors excluded sequences that lacked an unambiguous match to a single V gene segment. In an earlier analysis of around 590 of the donors, a V segment was called functional when productive rearrangements were above 56.7%, and segregating when the standard deviation between donors exceeded 5%. To diagnose cytomegalovirus status from the catalog of TCR beta chain sequences, a statistical classification framework was built. V and J gene assignment, in a later analysis, came from comparing TCR nucleotide sequences with IMGT/GENE-DB human TR gene sequences. Using the TCRdist pipeline, a later analysis assigned CDR3 sequences along with most-parsimonious VDJ recombination scenarios. In a later analysis, every TCR beta chain was defined by the combination of its CDR3 amino acid sequence and its V-gene family, and reads without a unique V-gene family were dropped. A later analysis removed several hundred highly shared, low-generation-probability nucleotide sequences to deal with suspected cross-contamination and a sequencing artifact. A later analysis calculated a clonal expansion index for each public chain from normalized within-repertoire ranks of inferred template counts. A later analysis computed generation probabilities with a VDJ recombination model fitted to out-of-frame rearrangements, and checked the results against IGoR. In a later analysis, hypergeometric tests were used to score TCR-TCR, TCR-HLA and TCR-CMV co-occurrence, with a repertoire-size bias correction applied to TCR pairs. In a later analysis, false discovery rates were estimated by permuting HLA or CMV assignments 20 times. A later analysis grouped co-occurring TCRs with DBSCAN, adding TCRdist sequence similarity when clustering within HLA-allele-positive subsets. For co-occurrence clustering, repertoires with fewer than 30,000 or more than 120,000 public chains were excluded, along with five repertoires with anomalous nucleotide sharing. This is the immuneACCESS table as TCRdb keeps it, with only in-frame sequences that have V and J called. A part of the clones is gone; compared with another copy, unresolved V genes explain less than half, and the rest is unexplained. V and J calls and clone size are those listed in that table; D and trimming were worked out from the DNA. The sample data list 35,000 to 40,000 clones, and approximately 71% of these were observed just once. The leading ten clones occupy more than 15% of the sample.

The cohort consisted of approximately 690 healthy bone marrow donors. Cohort members were all nominally healthy when sampled, although unrecorded immune exposures were likely present. The donor was CMV seropositive and was included in the group of 250 to 300 seropositive cohort members. Each donor provided a peripheral blood sample, and peripheral blood mononuclear cells were used for TCR beta sequencing. Genomic DNA was extracted from the blood cell samples with the Qiagen DNeasy Blood Extraction Kit. Sequencing was done on a sample of PBMCs. This receptor was taken from a man aged 45-65 years in good health and CMV-seropositive. Recombination joined TRBV27 with TRBJ2-7, and the D gene may be TRBD2, 6 bases matching. The DNA sequence is given as TGTGCCAGCAGGACTTGGGGGGACGTTCTCGAGCAGTACTTC. This encodes CASRTWGDVLEQYF.